This TCR beta chain was captured by sequencing in a study of T-cell reconstitution after alpha-beta-depleted transplantation in children. Unique molecular identifiers were incorporated into the prepared TCRbeta library. Via MiXCR, TCRdb re-called the PCR reads, giving one row per CDR3 protein. This table holds about 980,000 distinct CDR3 sequences, around 30% found once. This CDR3 has 16 residues. CDR1 and CDR2 (germline): SNHLY, FYNNEI. The ends lost 4 bases at V and 4 bases at J; junction bases unmatched: 6. This sequence joins TRBV2 and TRBJ2-1, with 11 nucleotides matching TRBD2. Sequencing used PBMCs, mostly from graft donor cells, obtained 360 days after TCRalphabeta/CD19-depleted stem cell transplant. This TCR derives from a boy under three years old who had a stem cell transplant for SCID, so the T cells may come from the graft donor. The DNA of the CDR3 is TGTGCCAGCAGTGCCCTGGGACTAGCGGAATACAATGAGCAGTTCTTC. It encodes CASSALGLAEYNEQFF.